This TCR beta chain was found in a study of shared clonotypes between healthy human individuals. Loaded into unsorted PBMC replicate PCRs was approximately 300 ng DNA, about 30,000 T cell genomes. Only in-frame clones appear in the TCRdb table, and some are missing; sequencing was by immunoSEQ multiplex PCR. Among some 500,000 clones listed, 79% were seen once. Donors were healthy HIV-negative adults without recently reported acute infections or vaccinations. Those who donated, Caucasian adults without exception, all lived in Nashville, Tennessee. The material sequenced was PBMCs. This sequence originates from a middle-aged woman in good health. Some clones in this sample may be carry-over from other donors' samples.

The CDR3 DNA reads TGTGCCAGTAGAGGTGGGGACACCTACTACGAGCAGTACTTC. Translation: CASRGGDTYYEQYF. This chain uses TRBV28 with TRBJ2-7, with D possibly being TRBD1 (6 bases). V lost 9 bases, J lost 3 bases, and 18 bases lay in between. Germline V CDR1 and CDR2: MDHEN, SYDVKM. The CDR3 totals 14 residues.